This T cell receptor (beta chain) was captured in a study of CD8+ T cells in alopecia areata. Looking at the study overall: Twice daily, treated patients received 5 to 10 mg of oral tofacitinib. Tofacitinib therapy lasting 6 to 18 months was followed by 6 months off drug. Study-level findings and limits: Scalp and blood retained many expanded lesional clones during tofacitinib. Among the top 100, expanded CD8+ clones, as well as scalp clonality, were significantly decreased by tofacitinib.

Extraction and reverse transcription of RNA yielded cDNA as the sequencing template. Sequencing was performed with immunoSEQ multiplex PCR; in TCRdb, only in-frame clones are kept and a portion is missing. The table shows about 140,000 clones, with about four fifths occurring only once. Note on this clone: Its antigen is undetermined.

Germline values: CDR1 SEHNR, CDR2 FQNEAQ (reference sequence). V was clipped by 3 bases and J by 12 bases, with 18 bases between them. There are 15 residues in the CDR3. Treatment denoted: oral pan-JAK inhibitor, 5-10 mg twice daily. The V call is TRBV7-9, the J call TRBJ1-6; no clear D gene. The sequence derives from a human donor with alopecia areata. The material was CD8+ T cells sorted from blood, obtained at week 4, from a patient treated with tofacitinib. CDR3 loop: CASSLGRPRVEPLHF. In DNA, the CDR3 is TGTGCCAGCAGCTTGGGTAGGCCTAGGGTGGAACCCCTCCACTTT.